These 26 T cell receptor beta chains were all obtained from the same sample, sequenced in a study of blood T cell repertoires in COVID-19. Only in-frame clones appear in the TCRdb table, and some are missing; sequencing was by immunoSEQ multiplex PCR. The sample carries roughly 230,000 clones, around 87% recorded once. Material for sequencing was peripheral blood. Source of these receptors: a woman aged 60-75 years with COVID-19, enrolled during active disease.

V usage is TRBV4-1 and J usage is TRBJ2-7, with D tentatively TRBD2 (5 bases). CDR3 length: 15 residues. Trimming shortened V by 1 base and J by 3 bases, and 13 bases separated the two germline ends. Germline CDR1 MGHRA, CDR2 YSYEKL. In DNA, the CDR3 is TGCGCCAGCAGCCAAGCCGCCGCCGGGAACTACGAGCAGTACTTC. This translates into CASSQAAAGNYEQYF.

J is TRBJ1-1 and V is TRBV7-3; no definite D call. The CDR3 consists of 13 residues. V dropped 2 bases and J dropped 1 base, with 5 bases sitting between them. In germline, CDR1 is SGHTA, CDR2 FQGTGA. This CDR3 is CASSLVQNTEAFF. The DNA of the CDR3 is TGTGCCAGCAGCTTAGTCCAGAACACTGAAGCTTTCTTT.

The chain uses TRBV7-2 and TRBJ1-2; maybe TRBD1 (5 bases). The CDR3 sequence is 14 residues long. Per germline, CDR1 SGHTA and CDR2 FQGNSA. The V end lost 1 base, the J end lost 7 bases, and 13 bases lay between the germline ends. CDR3 sequence (DNA): TGTGCCAGCAGCTTAGGTGGAGGGGCGCTTGGCTACACCTTC. This translates into CASSLGGGALGYTF.

V gene TRBV18 combines with J gene TRBJ2-7; possible D gene TRBD2, 6 bases. With 5 bases removed from V and 6 bases from J, the gap between germline ends came to 14 bases. This CDR3 is 13 amino acids long. Germline-derived CDR1 and CDR2 are KGHSH and LQKENI. CDR3 amino acids: CASSATSTGEQYF. The CDR3 DNA reads TGTGCCAGCTCAGCGACTAGTACGGGCGAGCAGTACTTC. The variable domain in full, completed from reference TRBV18 and TRBJ2-7, reads NAGVMQNPRHLVRRRGQEARLRCSPMKGHSHVYWYRQLPEEGLKFMVYLQKENIIDESGMPKERFSAEFPKEGPSILRIQQVVRGDSAAYFCASSATSTGEQYFGPGTRLTVT.

The genes are TRBV6-5 and TRBJ1-2; 8 nucleotides match TRBD1. After removal of 0 bases from V and 4 bases from J, the junction contained 4 bases not matched to a gene. CDR3 size: 15 residues. Looked up from germline, CDR1 is MNHEY and CDR2 is SVGAGI. CDR3 DNA sequence: TGTGCCAGCAGTTACTCGCCTGGGACAGGCTATGGCTACACCTTC. Translation: CASSYSPGTGYGYTF.

V gene TRBV7-6 combines with J gene TRBJ2-2; perhaps TRBD1 as D (5 bases). The CDR3 has 16 amino acids. The germline V and J ends were trimmed by 7 bases and 0 bases, with 15 bases remaining between them. CDR1 is SGHVS and CDR2 is FNYEAQ in the germline V gene. The DNA for the CDR3 is TGTGCCAGCACCCAAGGGGATATTTCGAACACCGGGGAGCTGTTTTTT. Translation gives CASTQGDISNTGELFF.

This chain links TRBV19 with TRBJ2-2; D is unresolved. The CDR3 contains 14 residues. Germline V gene lookup returns CDR1 LNHDA and CDR2 SQIVND (reference sequence). The V gene lost 5 bases and the J gene lost 3 bases, with 10 bases spanning the gap. This chain's CDR3 is CASSHRDDTGELFF. The CDR3 region has the DNA TGTGCCAGTAGTCACAGAGATGACACCGGGGAGCTGTTTTTT.

This chain uses TRBV4-2 with TRBJ2-7; 7 nucleotides agree with TRBD1. The CDR3 is made up of 15 amino acids. Germline CDR1 is LGHNA and CDR2 is YNFKEQ. With 3 bases clipped from V and 3 bases from J, the junction kept 8 bases outside the gene matches. CDR3 amino acids: CASSQEGQAIYEQYF. In nucleotides, the CDR3 is TGTGCCAGCAGCCAGGAAGGACAGGCCATCTACGAGCAGTACTTC.

The chain joins TRBV9 to TRBJ2-2; D may be TRBD2 (6 bases). Between the trimmed V and J ends, which lost 0 bases and 2 bases, there was a span of 14 bases. Germline lookup yields CDR1 SGDLS and CDR2 YYNGEE. This CDR3 has 17 amino acids. CDR3 protein: CASSVEGLGTNTGELFF. CDR3 DNA: TGTGCCAGCAGCGTAGAAGGGCTGGGGACTAACACCGGGGAGCTGTTTTTT.

This chain links TRBV10-3 with TRBJ1-2; D is undetermined. Germline loops: CDR1 ENHRY, CDR2 SYGVKD. The CDR3 consists of 11 residues. Trimming stripped 8 bases from V and 5 bases from J, with 9 bases between. This chain's CDR3 is CAIPGTYGYTF. DNA of the CDR3: TGTGCCATCCCAGGAACGTATGGCTACACCTTC.

The chain couples TRBV2 to TRBJ2-6, with D maybe TRBD2 (5 bases). The CDR3 totals 18 residues. CDR1 SNHLY and CDR2 FYNNEI come from the germline V gene. The V end lost 11 bases, the J end lost 0 bases, and 23 bases lay between the germline ends. The CDR3: CAARVREYEHSGANVLTF. The DNA for the CDR3 is TGTGCCGCAAGAGTGAGGGAATACGAACACTCTGGGGCCAACGTCCTGACTTTC.

This clone occurred once. V and J are TRBV6-5 and TRBJ2-4; 7 bases are a match to TRBD1. Germline CDR1 MNHEY, CDR2 SVGAGI. The V and J ends lost 6 bases and 4 bases, in that order; junction bases with no gene match: 3. There are 13 residues in the CDR3. CDR3 loop: CASRTQGKNIQYF. The CDR3, as DNA: TGTGCCAGCAGGACACAGGGGAAAAACATTCAGTACTTC.

The V and J genes are TRBV7-9 and TRBJ1-1; 7 bases fit TRBD1. The CDR3 loop spans 14 amino acids. Looked up from germline, CDR1 is SEHNR and CDR2 is FQNEAQ (reference sequence). The V and J ends lost 4 bases and 0 bases, in that order; junction bases with no gene match: 2. In nucleotides, the CDR3 is TGTGCCAGCAGCTCCGGGACAGTGAACACTGAAGCTTTCTTT. It yields the protein CASSSGTVNTEAFF.

The V gene is TRBV24-1, the J gene TRBJ1-5, with D unclear. Germline CDR1 KGHDR, CDR2 SFDVKD. V was cut by 7 bases and J by 4 bases, with 28 bases left in between. The CDR3 consists of 19 residues. The CDR3 coding sequence is TGTGCCACCAGCTCCGCCGGAGACAAAATTCCGCCGGGGAATCAGCCCCAGCATTTT. Its translation: CATSSAGDKIPPGNQPQHF.

The genes are TRBV5-8 and TRBJ1-5, with TRBD1 as a possible D gene (6 bases). This CDR3 has 12 amino acids. V was pared by 1 base and J by 7 bases, with 6 bases between. CDR1 and CDR2 (germline): SGHTS, YDEGEE. CDR3 DNA: TGTGCCAGCAGCTTGCAGGGGCAGCCCCAGCATTTT. This sequence encodes CASSLQGQPQHF.

V is TRBV9 and J is TRBJ2-2; TRBD1 agrees at 7 bases. The ends lost 1 base at V and 6 bases at J; junction bases unmatched: 6. This CDR3 spans 15 amino acids. Germline values: CDR1 SGDLS, CDR2 YYNGEE. DNA for the CDR3: TGTGCCAGCAGCGTAAGACAGGGTTATGCCGGGGAGCTGTTTTTT. Its translation: CASSVRQGYAGELFF.

V usage is TRBV15 and J usage is TRBJ1-1; tentative D call: TRBD1 (6 bases). V was cut by 8 bases and J by 0 bases, with 13 bases left in between. Germline V gene data show CDR1 as LNHNV and CDR2 as YYDKDF (reference sequence). The CDR3 has 14 amino acids. The CDR3 DNA follows: TGTGCCACCCGGGGGGGGGCACTGAACACTGAAGCTTTCTTT. This sequence encodes CATRGGALNTEAFF.

This clone was recorded only once. This rearrangement joins TRBV4-1 to TRBJ2-5, with D perhaps TRBD1 (6 bases). V gave up 5 bases and J gave up 5 bases, with 12 bases separating them. Germline V gene data show CDR1 as MGHRA and CDR2 as YSYEKL. This CDR3 has 13 amino acids. CDR3 sequence (DNA): TGCGCCAGCAGCTCCACAGGGACGGAGACCCAGTACTTC. Translation: CASSSTGTETQYF.

CDR3 sequence: CASSLNVHSNQPQHF. The CDR3 region has the DNA TGTGCCAGCAGCTTAAATGTTCATAGCAATCAGCCCCAGCATTTT. The genes are TRBV7-8 and TRBJ1-5; no reliable D call. V lost 2 bases, J lost 0 bases, and 8 bases lay in between. The CDR3 is 15 amino acids. Germline V gene data show CDR1 as SGHVS and CDR2 as FQNEAQ.

The rearrangement uses TRBV3-1 (or the pseudogene TRBV3-2) and TRBJ2-5, with TRBD2 matching over 7 bases. CDR3 length equals 16 residues. Germline loops: CDR1 LGHDT, CDR2 YNNKEL (reference sequence). V trimming: 7 bases; J trimming: 5 bases; junction bases outside the gene matches: 16. The CDR3 DNA reads TGTGCCAGCAACCAGGCGGGGGTGGTAGGTTTGGAGACCCAGTACTTC. This sequence encodes CASNQAGVVGLETQYF.

The chain uses TRBV11-2 and TRBJ1-2, with D possibly TRBD1 on 5 matching bases. Germline assignment: CDR1 SGHAT and CDR2 FQNNGV. The CDR3 runs 13 residues. V lost 6 bases and J 2 bases, leaving 10 bases between the germline ends. The CDR3, as DNA: TGTGCCAGCAGTTGGGACTCGAACTATGGCTACACCTTC. Its protein is CASSWDSNYGYTF.

This clone appeared once. The V call is TRBV5-1, the J call TRBJ1-4; 7 nucleotides match TRBD1. The CDR3 has 14 amino acids. Trimming at V came to 0 bases and at J to 8 bases, leaving 4 bases not matched to a gene. Germline V gives CDR1 SGHRS, CDR2 YFSETQ. The CDR3 nucleotides are TGCGCCAGCAGCTTGGAGACAGGGAAGGAAAAACTGTTTTTT. This translates into CASSLETGKEKLFF.

The rearrangement links TRBV27 to TRBJ1-5; D possibly corresponds to TRBD1 (5 bases). CDR1 MNHEY and CDR2 SMNVEV come from the germline V gene (reference sequence). The length of the CDR3 is 14 residues. Trimming took off 3 bases at V and 1 base at J, with 7 bases between the two ends. The CDR3, as DNA: TGTGCCAGCAGTTTTAGGGGCAGCAATCAGCCCCAGCATTTT. It translates to CASSFRGSNQPQHF.

The V gene is TRBV9, the J gene TRBJ1-2, with D possibly TRBD1 on 6 matching bases. The CDR3 extends over 15 amino acids. Between the trimmed V and J ends, which lost 0 bases and 2 bases, there was a span of 11 bases. CDR1 is SGDLS and CDR2 is YYNGEE in the germline V gene. The CDR3 is CASSVEGTRNYGYTF. CDR3 DNA: TGTGCCAGCAGCGTAGAGGGGACAAGAAACTATGGCTACACCTTC.

This chain connects TRBV18 to TRBJ1-5, with 11 bases fitting TRBD1. The CDR3 spans 18 residues. V was clipped by 4 bases and J by 9 bases; unmatched bases: 17. Germline assignment: CDR1 KGHSH and CDR2 LQKENI. This CDR3 reads CASSRRPGQGGLETPQHF. The CDR3 nucleotides are TGTGCCAGCTCACGGCGCCCGGGACAGGGGGGGTTGGAGACGCCCCAGCATTTT. Using reference TRBV18 and TRBJ1-5 for the parts outside the CDR3, the full variable domain is NAGVMQNPRHLVRRRGQEARLRCSPMKGHSHVYWYRQLPEEGLKFMVYLQKENIIDESGMPKERFSAEFPKEGPSILRIQQVVRGDSAAYFCASSRRPGQGGLETPQHFGDGTRLSIL.

The V gene is TRBV7-2, the J gene TRBJ2-7; the D gene is possibly TRBD1 (5 bases). The germline gives CDR1 SGHTA, CDR2 FQGNSA. Trimming shortened V by 5 bases and J by 3 bases, and 11 bases separated the two germline ends. The CDR3 has 13 amino acids. This chain's CDR3 is CASSRQTRYEQYF. CDR3 bases: TGTGCCAGCAGCCGACAGACACGCTACGAGCAGTACTTC.